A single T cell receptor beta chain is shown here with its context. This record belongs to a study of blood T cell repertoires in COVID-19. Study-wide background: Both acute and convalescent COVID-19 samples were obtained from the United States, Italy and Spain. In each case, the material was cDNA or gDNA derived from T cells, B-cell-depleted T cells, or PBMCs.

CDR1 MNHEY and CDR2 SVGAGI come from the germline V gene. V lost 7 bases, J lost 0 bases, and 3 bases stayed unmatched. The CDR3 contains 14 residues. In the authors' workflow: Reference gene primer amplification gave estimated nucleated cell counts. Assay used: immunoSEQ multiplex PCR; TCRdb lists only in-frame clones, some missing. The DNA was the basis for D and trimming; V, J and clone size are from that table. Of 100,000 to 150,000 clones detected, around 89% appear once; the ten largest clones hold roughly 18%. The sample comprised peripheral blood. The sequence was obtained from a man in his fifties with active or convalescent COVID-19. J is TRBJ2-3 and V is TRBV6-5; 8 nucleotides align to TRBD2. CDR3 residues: CASKTSASTDTQYF. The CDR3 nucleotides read TGTGCCAGCAAGACTAGCGCGAGCACAGATACGCAGTATTTT.